This TCR beta chain was found in a study of blood T cell repertoires in COVID-19. V lost 4 bases to trimming and J lost 4 bases, with 11 bases between them. CDR1 and CDR2 from the germline V gene are SGHTA and FQGTGA. The CDR3 contains 13 residues. Sequenced by immunoSEQ multiplex PCR; TCRdb stores in-frame clones only, minus some. The sample has some 180,000 clones; roughly 84% are singletons. This TCR was recovered from a woman under 40 who had been exposed to COVID-19. The sample comprised PBMCs or T cells enriched from blood (not recorded which). The chain uses TRBV7-3 and TRBJ2-7; the D gene is possibly TRBD1 (5 bases). In nucleotides, the CDR3 is TGTGCCAGCAGCTCGAACCAGGGATACGAGCAGTACTTC. Encoded protein: CASSSNQGYEQYF.